What follows are 15 T cell receptor beta chains derived from one specimen sequenced in a study of blood T cell repertoires in COVID-19. The table came from immunoSEQ multiplex PCR; TCRdb's copy has only in-frame clones and leaves some out. The table shows approximately 300,000 clones, with roughly 88% occurring only once. What was sequenced was peripheral blood. These receptors all come from a woman aged 50 to 60 with active or convalescent COVID-19.

The rearrangement links TRBV30 to TRBJ1-2, with TRBD1 identical over 7 bases. From germline, CDR1 is GTSNPN and CDR2 SVGIG (reference sequence). The CDR3 loop spans 11 amino acids. The J segment lost 8 bases and the V segment lost 3 bases, leaving 3 bases of the junction unmatched. DNA of the CDR3: TGTGCCTGGAGCAGGGGGATCGGCTACACCTTC. This translates into CAWSRGIGYTF.

V and J are TRBV11-2 and TRBJ1-4; D may be TRBD1 (6 bases). Germline lookup yields CDR1 SGHAT and CDR2 FQNNGV. V lost 5 bases, J lost 5 bases, and 15 bases lay in between. CDR3 length: 15 amino acids. The CDR3 spells CASSTRTVQNEKLFF. The CDR3 DNA is TGTGCCAGCAGCACCAGGACAGTACAAAATGAAAAACTGTTTTTT.

This chain links TRBV5-1 with TRBJ1-1, with 7 nucleotides matching TRBD1. CDR3 length equals 16 residues. Losses at the gene ends were 2 bases for V and 5 bases for J; bases not matched to a gene: 12. Germline V gives CDR1 SGHRS, CDR2 YFSETQ. CDR3 in DNA: TGCGCCAGCAGCTTTTTATATGGTACAGGGGCAACTGAAGCTTTCTTT. Translation gives CASSFLYGTGATEAFF.

In DNA form, the CDR3 reads TGTGCCAGCAGACCAGGACAGAACTATGGCTACACCTTC. Translation gives CASRPGQNYGYTF. V usage is TRBV12-3 or TRBV12-4 and J usage is TRBJ1-2, with D perhaps TRBD1 (6 bases). The length of the CDR3 is 13 residues. Trimming left V 6 bases short and J 2 bases short, with 10 bases between.

This clone has a single count. V usage is TRBV19 and J usage is TRBJ2-1, with 9 bases aligning to TRBD2. Germline V gene sequence: CDR1 LNHDA, CDR2 SQIVND (reference sequence). V lost 7 bases and J lost 6; bases outside the gene matches: 10. The CDR3 runs 15 residues. CDR3 loop: CASTTDAGGLNEQFF. DNA of the CDR3: TGTGCCAGTACCACTGATGCGGGAGGGCTCAATGAGCAGTTCTTC.

The rearrangement joins TRBV19 to TRBJ2-3; 13 nucleotides align to TRBD2. Looked up from germline, CDR1 is LNHDA and CDR2 is SQIVND (reference sequence). CDR3 size: 16 residues. J gave up 6 bases and V 4 bases, and 7 bases lay outside the gene matches. CDR3 DNA sequence: TGTGCCAGTAGTACTATACTAGCGGGGGGGGCGGATACGCAGTATTTT. Protein sequence: CASSTILAGGADTQYF.

The chain links TRBV19 to TRBJ1-1; perhaps TRBD1 as D (6 bases). Germline assignment: CDR1 LNHDA and CDR2 SQIVND (reference sequence). The length of the CDR3 is 13 residues. Trimming left V 11 bases short and J 4 bases short, with 17 bases between. Here the CDR3 reads CAAYREGGTEAFF. The DNA of the CDR3 is TGTGCCGCTTACAGGGAAGGGGGCACTGAAGCTTTCTTT.

The chain combines TRBV21-1 with TRBJ2-7; TRBD2, as called in the table, went unchecked against the DNA. TRBV21-1 is a recognized pseudogene. The CDR3 is 12 residues long. This chain's CDR3 is CASSKGGREQYF. The CDR3 DNA reads TGTGCCAGCAGCAAAGGAGGGCGGGAGCAGTACTTC.

The V and J genes are TRBV4-2 and TRBJ2-7; 8 nucleotides agree with TRBD2. After removal of 6 bases from V and 4 bases from J, the junction contained 11 bases not matched to a gene. CDR1 and CDR2 from the germline V gene are LGHNA and YNFKEQ. CDR3 size: 15 residues. The CDR3 sequence: CASSQTSAGIYEQYF. The CDR3 DNA is TGTGCCAGCAGTCAGACTAGCGCGGGAATATACGAGCAGTACTTC.

This clone occurred a few times. CDR3 region: CASSLSTGHTGELFF. In DNA form, the CDR3 reads TGTGCCAGCAGTTTATCCACAGGGCACACCGGGGAGCTGTTTTTT. The chain employs TRBV27 and TRBJ2-2; a weak D match, TRBD1 (6 bases). Germline assignment: CDR1 MNHEY and CDR2 SMNVEV (reference sequence). Trimming pared 0 bases from V and 3 bases from J, leaving 8 bases between. This CDR3 region has 15 residues.

This clone has just one count. V gene TRBV5-1 combines with J gene TRBJ1-1; no clear D. V lost 0 bases, J lost 7 bases, and 10 bases lay in between. The CDR3 runs 13 residues. The germline gives CDR1 SGHRS, CDR2 YFSETQ. CDR3 nucleotide sequence: TGCGCCAGCAGCTTGGTACCGGGGATTGAAGCTTTCTTT. Residues: CASSLVPGIEAFF.

V and J are TRBV10-3 and TRBJ2-6, with D hard to call. The CDR3 loop spans 15 amino acids. Germline V CDR1 and CDR2: ENHRY, SYGVKD. V lost 3 bases and J lost 0, with 6 bases in between. The CDR3 bases are TGTGCCATCAGTGACTGGAGCTCTGGGGCCAACGTCCTGACTTTC. This translates into CAISDWSSGANVLTF.

This clone showed up just a few times. CDR3 residues: CASKYRGGYEQYF. The DNA for the CDR3 is TGTGCCAGCAAGTACAGGGGAGGTTACGAGCAGTACTTC. The V gene is TRBV27, the J gene TRBJ2-7, with a tentative D call TRBD1 (7 bases). CDR1 is MNHEY, CDR2 SMNVEV, per germline (reference sequence). CDR3 length: 13 amino acids. The V end was cut by 7 bases, the J end by 4 bases, with 14 bases between.

The rearrangement joins TRBV7-2 to TRBJ1-1; D is unclear. The germline V gene has CDR1 SGHTA and CDR2 FQGNSA. V dropped 5 bases and J dropped 1 base, with 8 bases sitting between them. The CDR3 runs to 13 residues. CDR3 residues: CASSSPPNTEAFF. The CDR3 DNA reads as TGTGCCAGCAGCAGCCCTCCGAACACTGAAGCTTTCTTT.

This clone has just one count. The V and J genes are TRBV27 and TRBJ1-2, with TRBD1 as a possible D gene (6 bases). V was pared by 4 bases and J by 6 bases, with 9 bases between. CDR1 and CDR2 (germline): MNHEY, SMNVEV (reference sequence). This CDR3 spans 12 amino acids. The CDR3 DNA follows: TGTGCCAGCAGTTCCTACAGGGATGGCTACACCTTC. It codes for CASSSYRDGYTF.